This T cell receptor (beta chain) was captured by sequencing in a study of blood T cells in healthy people across ages (dated by TCRdb to between 2014 and 2016). In the study overall: In model experiments, roughly one uniquely barcoded TCR beta cDNA molecule per two T cells was captured by template switching. The study measured age-related changes in TCR beta repertoire diversity using deep sequencing normalized with unique cDNA molecular identifiers. Four age groups were formed from the donors: young (average approximately 15 years), middle-aged (approximately 40), aged (under 70) and long-lived (around 80). Donors of different ages were randomly distributed across sequencing lanes to avoid experimental bias. Two additional independent replicas of 1 million unique cDNA reads from the same blood draw were analyzed for two donors (one aged 18 to 30 and one aged 80 or older). Overall results and qualifications from the work: As age increased, observed TCR beta diversity per million T cells dropped in a roughly linear way, and a significant reduction was already evident by age roughly 36. Bulk unsorted PBMC profiling prevented conclusive comparison of naive and antigen-experienced compartments. Observed TCR beta diversity correlated strongly with the percentage of naive T cells measured by flow cytometry. Donor CMV infection status was unknown, potentially confounding age-related changes in expanded clonotypes. Estimates of total diversity from one million sequenced T cells were regarded as lower bounds and underestimates. The long-lived group showed more naive CD4+ T cells, fewer expanded clones and increased TCR diversity than the aged group, suggesting age selection.

The approximately 39 donors, aged roughly 6 to 90 years, were systemically healthy Caucasian individuals from Russia. Ten milliliters of peripheral blood were drawn from each donor into EDTA-treated Vacutainer tubes. Ficoll-Paque density-gradient centrifugation was used to isolate PBMCs, with at least 7 million per sample. Total RNA was extracted from PBMCs with Trizol reagent, with at least 5.5 micrograms obtained per sample. Naive CD45RAhigh/CD27high T cell percentages were measured by flow cytometry on a PBMC aliquot from every donor. The CDR3 runs 13 residues from the cysteine to the phenylalanine. Solely the CDR3 DNA is kept, with 39 bases framed from the first base. The germline V gene (reference sequence) supplies CDR1 GTSNPN and CDR2 SVGIG. V sheds 2 bases and J sheds 7 bases, leaving 12 bases between their ends. Library preparation used 5' RACE. A second PCR of about 6 to 12 cycles was run with a J-beta primer mix and a sample-barcoded 5' primer. Each TCR beta cDNA molecule received a unique molecular identifier from a template-switch 5' adaptor carrying 12 random nucleotides. Each sample yielded at least 2.5 million CDR3-containing paired-end reads. All of the RNA was converted into first-strand cDNA using the Mint cDNA synthesis kit, with a TRBC-specific oligonucleotide serving as the primer. Following uracil-DNA glycosylase treatment, a first 18-cycle PCR with universal primers M1SS and BC2_uni_R was performed on all cDNA. On the authors' methods: Each sample was normalized by randomly selecting 1 million high-quality reads, each carrying a distinct molecular identifier. Reads with shared molecular identifiers were discarded instead of being binned into consensus sequences. CDR3 identification, clonotype clustering and error correction used MiTCR with a Q25 quality threshold and the strictest error-elimination algorithm. Lower-bound total TCR beta diversity was estimated with a nonparametric unseen species model using Euler transformation. In-frame beta chains were kept once TCRdb had trimmed the public reads at Q25 with fastp and called clones with MiXCR. Rows are unified per CDR3 protein, each entry keeping the most common DNA and genes. TCRdb's processing, not the study's, gives the V and J calls here. The sample has 1.8 million or so distinct CDR3 sequences on record, roughly 43% of them singletons. In total, the top ten clones hold 20% to 25% of the sample.

In regard to this clonotype: Its target antigen remains unknown. Per-base qualities were not stored, and no clone one base away is much larger.

This TCR derives from a human donor in good health. In this chain, TRBV30 is recombined with TRBJ1-5; the D gene is perhaps TRBD1, from 5 matching bases. The specimen was blood. The CDR3 reads CAWSIGESQPQHF. The bases read TGTGCCTGGAGTATAGGGGAGTCACAGCCCCAGCATTTT.